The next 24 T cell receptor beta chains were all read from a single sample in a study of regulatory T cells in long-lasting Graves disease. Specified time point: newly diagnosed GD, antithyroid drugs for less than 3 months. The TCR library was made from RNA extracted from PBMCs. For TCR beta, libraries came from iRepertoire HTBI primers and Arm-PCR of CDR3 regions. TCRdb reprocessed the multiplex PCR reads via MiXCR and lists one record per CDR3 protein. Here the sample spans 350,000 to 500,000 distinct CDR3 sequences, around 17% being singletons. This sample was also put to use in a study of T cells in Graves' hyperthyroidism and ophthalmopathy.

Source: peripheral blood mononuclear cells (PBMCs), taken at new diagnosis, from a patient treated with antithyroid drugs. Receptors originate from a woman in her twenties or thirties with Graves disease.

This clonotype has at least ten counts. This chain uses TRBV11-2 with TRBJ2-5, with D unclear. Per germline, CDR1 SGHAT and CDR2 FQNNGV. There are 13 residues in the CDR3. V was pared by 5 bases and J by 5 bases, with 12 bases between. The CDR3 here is CASSLRPEETQYF. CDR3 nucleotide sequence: TGTGCCAGCAGCCTTCGTCCCGAGGAGACCCAGTACTTC.

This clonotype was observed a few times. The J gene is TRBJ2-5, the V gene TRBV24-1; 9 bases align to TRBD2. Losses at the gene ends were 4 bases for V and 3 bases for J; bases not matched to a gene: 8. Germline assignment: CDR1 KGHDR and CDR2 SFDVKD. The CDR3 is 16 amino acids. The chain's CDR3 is CATSDYGLAHKETQYF. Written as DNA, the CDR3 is TGTGCCACCAGTGACTATGGACTAGCGCATAAAGAGACCCAGTACTTC.

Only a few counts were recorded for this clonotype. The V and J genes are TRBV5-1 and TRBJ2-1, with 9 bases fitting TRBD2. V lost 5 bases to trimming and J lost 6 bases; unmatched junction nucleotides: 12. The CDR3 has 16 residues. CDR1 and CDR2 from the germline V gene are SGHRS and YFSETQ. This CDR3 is CASRAAGGPPVNEQFF. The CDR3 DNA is TGCGCCAGCAGAGCGGCGGGAGGGCCCCCTGTCAATGAGCAGTTCTTC.

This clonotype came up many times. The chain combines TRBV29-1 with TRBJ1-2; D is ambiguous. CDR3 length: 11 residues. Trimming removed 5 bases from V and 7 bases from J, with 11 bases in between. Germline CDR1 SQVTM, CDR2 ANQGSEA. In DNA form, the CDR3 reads TGCAGCGTTTCCGTGGTCGCTGGCTACACCTTC. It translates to CSVSVVAGYTF.

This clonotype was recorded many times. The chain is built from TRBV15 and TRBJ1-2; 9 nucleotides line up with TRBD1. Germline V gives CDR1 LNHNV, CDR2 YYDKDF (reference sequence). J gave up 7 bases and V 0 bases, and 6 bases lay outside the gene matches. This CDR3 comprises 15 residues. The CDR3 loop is CATSRDIGTGFGYTF. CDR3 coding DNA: TGTGCCACCAGCAGAGATATCGGGACAGGGTTTGGCTACACCTTC.

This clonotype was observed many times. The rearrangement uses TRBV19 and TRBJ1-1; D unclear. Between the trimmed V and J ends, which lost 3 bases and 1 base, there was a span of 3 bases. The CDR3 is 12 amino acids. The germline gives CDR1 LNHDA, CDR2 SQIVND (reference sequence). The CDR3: CASSIGNTEAFF. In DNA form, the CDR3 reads TGTGCCAGTAGTATTGGGAACACTGAAGCTTTCTTT.

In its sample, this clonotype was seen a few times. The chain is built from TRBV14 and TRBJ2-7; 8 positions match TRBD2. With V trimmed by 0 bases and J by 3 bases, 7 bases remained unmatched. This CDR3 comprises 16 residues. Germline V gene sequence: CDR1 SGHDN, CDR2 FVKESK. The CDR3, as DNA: TGTGCCAGCAGCCAAGATCTAAACCGGGGGGGCTACGAGCAGTACTTC. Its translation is CASSQDLNRGGYEQYF. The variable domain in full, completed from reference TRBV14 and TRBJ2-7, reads EAGVTQFPSHSVIEKGQTVTLRCDPISGHDNLYWYRRVMGKEIKFLLHFVKESKQDESGMPNNRFLAERTGGTYSTLKVQPAELEDSGVYFCASSQDLNRGGYEQYFGPGTRLTVT.

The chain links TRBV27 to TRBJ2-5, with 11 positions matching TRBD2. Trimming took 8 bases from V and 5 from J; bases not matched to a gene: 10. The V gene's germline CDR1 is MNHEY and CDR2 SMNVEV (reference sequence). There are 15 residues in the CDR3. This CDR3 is CASGLTSGIGETQYF. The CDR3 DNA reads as TGTGCCAGCGGACTGACTAGCGGGATTGGGGAGACCCAGTACTTC.

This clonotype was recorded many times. The CDR3 region is CASSYGTQLFF. The CDR3 bases are TGTGCCAGCAGTTACGGGACTCAACTGTTTTTT. The chain combines TRBV6-5 with TRBJ1-4; a weak D match, TRBD1 (5 bases). The length of the CDR3 is 11 residues. V was cut by 2 bases and J by 12 bases, with 7 bases left in between. Per germline, CDR1 MNHEY and CDR2 SVGAGI.

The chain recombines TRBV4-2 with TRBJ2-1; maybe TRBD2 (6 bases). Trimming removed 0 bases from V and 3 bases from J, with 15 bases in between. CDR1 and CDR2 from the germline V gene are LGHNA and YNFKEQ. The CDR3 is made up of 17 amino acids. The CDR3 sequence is CASSQENSGSGYNEQFF. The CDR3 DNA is TGTGCCAGCAGCCAAGAAAATTCCGGGAGCGGCTACAATGAGCAGTTCTTC.

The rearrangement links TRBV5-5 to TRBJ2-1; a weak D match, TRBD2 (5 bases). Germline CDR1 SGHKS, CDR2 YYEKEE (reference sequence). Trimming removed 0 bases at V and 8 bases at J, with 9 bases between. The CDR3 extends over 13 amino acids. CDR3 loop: CASSLESRDEQFF. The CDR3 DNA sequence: TGTGCCAGCAGCTTGGAATCGAGGGATGAGCAGTTCTTC.

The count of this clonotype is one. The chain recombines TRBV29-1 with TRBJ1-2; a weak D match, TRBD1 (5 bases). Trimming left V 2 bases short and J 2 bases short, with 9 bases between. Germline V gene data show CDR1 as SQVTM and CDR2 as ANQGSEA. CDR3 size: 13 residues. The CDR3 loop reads CSVERQGNYGYTF. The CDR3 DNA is TGCAGCGTTGAAAGGCAGGGCAACTATGGCTACACCTTC.

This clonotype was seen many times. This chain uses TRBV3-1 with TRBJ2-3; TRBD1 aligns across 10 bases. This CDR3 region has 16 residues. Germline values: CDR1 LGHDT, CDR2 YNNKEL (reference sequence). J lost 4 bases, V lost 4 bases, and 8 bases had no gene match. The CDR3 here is CASSPGDRGSADTQYF. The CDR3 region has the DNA TGTGCCAGCAGCCCCGGGGACAGGGGATCGGCAGATACGCAGTATTTT.

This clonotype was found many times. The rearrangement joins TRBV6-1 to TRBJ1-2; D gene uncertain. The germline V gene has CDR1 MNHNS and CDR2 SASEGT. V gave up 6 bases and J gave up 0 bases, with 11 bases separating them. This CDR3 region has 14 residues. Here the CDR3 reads CASRMDGSNYGYTF. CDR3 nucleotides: TGTGCCAGCAGGATGGACGGTTCTAACTATGGCTACACCTTC.

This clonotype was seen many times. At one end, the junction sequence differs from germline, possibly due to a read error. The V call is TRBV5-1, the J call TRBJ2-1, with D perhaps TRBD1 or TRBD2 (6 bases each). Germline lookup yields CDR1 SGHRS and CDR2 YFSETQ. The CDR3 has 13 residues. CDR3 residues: CASSPGAGNEQFF. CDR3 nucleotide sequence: TGTGCCAGCTCACCGGGGGCCGGCAATGAGCAGTTCTTC.

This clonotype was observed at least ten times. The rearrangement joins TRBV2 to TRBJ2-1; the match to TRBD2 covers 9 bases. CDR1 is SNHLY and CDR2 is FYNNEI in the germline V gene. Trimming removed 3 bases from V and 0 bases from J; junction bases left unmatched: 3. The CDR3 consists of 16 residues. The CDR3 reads CASSESSGSSYNEQFF. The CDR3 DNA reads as TGTGCCAGCAGTGAGAGTAGCGGGAGCTCCTACAATGAGCAGTTCTTC.

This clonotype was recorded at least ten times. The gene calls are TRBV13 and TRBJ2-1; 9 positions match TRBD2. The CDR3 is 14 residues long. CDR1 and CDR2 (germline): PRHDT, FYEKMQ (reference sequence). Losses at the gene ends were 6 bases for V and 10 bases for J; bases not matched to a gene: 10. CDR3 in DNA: TGTGCCAGCAGTTCTCTAGCGGGATCGTGGGAGCAGTTCTTC. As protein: CASSSLAGSWEQFF. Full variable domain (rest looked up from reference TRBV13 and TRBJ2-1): AAGVIQSPRHLIKEKRETATLKCYPIPRHDTVYWYQQGPGQDPQFLISFYEKMQSDKGSIPDRFSAQQFSDYHSELNMSSLELGDSALYFCASSSLAGSWEQFFGPGTRLTVL.

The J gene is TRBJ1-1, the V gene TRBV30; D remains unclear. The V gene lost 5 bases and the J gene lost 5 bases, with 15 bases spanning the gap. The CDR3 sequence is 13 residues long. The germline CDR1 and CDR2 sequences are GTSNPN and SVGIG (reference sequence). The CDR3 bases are TGTGCCTGGGGTGCCGGCTATCTTACTGAAGCTTTCTTT. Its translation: CAWGAGYLTEAFF.

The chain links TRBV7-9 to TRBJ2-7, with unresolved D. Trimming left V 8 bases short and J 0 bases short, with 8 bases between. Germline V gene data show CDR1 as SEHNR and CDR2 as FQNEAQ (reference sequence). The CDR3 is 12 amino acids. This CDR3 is CASGITSYEQYF. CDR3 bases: TGTGCCAGCGGGATCACCTCCTACGAGCAGTACTTC. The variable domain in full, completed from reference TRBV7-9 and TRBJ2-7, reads DTGVSQNPRHKITKRGQNVTFRCDPISEHNRLYWYRQTLGQGPEFLTYFQNEAQLEKSRLLSDRFSAERPKGSFSTLEIQRTEQGDSAMYLCASGITSYEQYFGPGTRLTVT.

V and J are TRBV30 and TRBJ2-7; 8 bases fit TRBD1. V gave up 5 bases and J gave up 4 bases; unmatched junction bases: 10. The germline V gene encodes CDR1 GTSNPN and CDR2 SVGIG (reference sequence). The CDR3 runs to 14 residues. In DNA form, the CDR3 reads TGTGCCTGGGACTCCGGACAGGGTGGGTACGAGCAGTACTTC. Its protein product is CAWDSGQGGYEQYF.

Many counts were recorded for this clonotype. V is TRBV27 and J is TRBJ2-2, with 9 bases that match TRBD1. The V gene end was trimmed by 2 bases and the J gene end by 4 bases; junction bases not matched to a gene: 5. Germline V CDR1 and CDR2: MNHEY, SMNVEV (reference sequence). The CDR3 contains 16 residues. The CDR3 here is CASSLRTGVGTGELFF. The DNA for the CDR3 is TGTGCCAGCAGTTTAAGGACAGGGGTCGGCACCGGGGAGCTGTTTTTT.

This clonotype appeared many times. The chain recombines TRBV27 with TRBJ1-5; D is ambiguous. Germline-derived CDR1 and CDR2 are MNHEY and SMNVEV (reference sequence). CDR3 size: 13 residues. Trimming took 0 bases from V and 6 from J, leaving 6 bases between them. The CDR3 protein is CASSLSLRQPQHF. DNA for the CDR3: TGTGCCAGCAGTTTATCTCTACGTCAGCCCCAGCATTTT.

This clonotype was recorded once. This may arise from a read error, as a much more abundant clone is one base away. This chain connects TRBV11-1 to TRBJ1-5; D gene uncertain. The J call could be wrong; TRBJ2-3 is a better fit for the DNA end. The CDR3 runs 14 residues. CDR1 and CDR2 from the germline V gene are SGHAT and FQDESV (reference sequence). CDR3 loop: CASSLEPNNQPQYF. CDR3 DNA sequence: TGTGCCAGCAGCTTAGAACCGAACAATCAGCCCCAGTATTTT.

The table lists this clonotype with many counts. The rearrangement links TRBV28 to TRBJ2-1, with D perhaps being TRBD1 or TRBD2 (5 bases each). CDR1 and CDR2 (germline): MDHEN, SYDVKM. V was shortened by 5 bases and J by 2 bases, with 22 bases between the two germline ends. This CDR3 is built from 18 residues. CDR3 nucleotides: TGTGCCAGCAGTCCCAGAGGGGTCGGCAGGGCACCCTACAATGAGCAGTTCTTC. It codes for CASSPRGVGRAPYNEQFF.